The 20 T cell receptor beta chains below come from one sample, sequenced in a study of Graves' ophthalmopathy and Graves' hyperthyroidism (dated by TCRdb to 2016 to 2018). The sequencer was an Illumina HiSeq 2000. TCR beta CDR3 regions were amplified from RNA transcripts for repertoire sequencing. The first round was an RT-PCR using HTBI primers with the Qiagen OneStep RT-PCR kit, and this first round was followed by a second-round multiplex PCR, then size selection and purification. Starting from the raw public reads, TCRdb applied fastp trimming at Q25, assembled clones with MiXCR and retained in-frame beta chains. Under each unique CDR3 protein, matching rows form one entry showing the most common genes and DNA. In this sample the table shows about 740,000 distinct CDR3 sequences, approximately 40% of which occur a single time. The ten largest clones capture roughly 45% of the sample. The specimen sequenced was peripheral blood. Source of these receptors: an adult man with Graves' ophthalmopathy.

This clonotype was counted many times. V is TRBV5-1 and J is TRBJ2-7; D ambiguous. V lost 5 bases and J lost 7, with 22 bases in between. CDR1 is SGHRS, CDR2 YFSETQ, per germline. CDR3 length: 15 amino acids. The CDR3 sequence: CASSTEGFGVLEQYF. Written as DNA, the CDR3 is TGCGCCAGCAGTACGGAAGGGTTCGGCGTCCTGGAGCAGTACTTC.

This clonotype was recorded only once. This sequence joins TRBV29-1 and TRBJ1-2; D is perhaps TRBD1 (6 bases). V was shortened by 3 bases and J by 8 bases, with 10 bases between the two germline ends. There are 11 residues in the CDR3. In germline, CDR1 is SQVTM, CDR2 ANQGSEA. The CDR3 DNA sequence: TGCAGCGTTGATTCAGGGGTCGGCTACACCTTC. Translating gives CSVDSGVGYTF.

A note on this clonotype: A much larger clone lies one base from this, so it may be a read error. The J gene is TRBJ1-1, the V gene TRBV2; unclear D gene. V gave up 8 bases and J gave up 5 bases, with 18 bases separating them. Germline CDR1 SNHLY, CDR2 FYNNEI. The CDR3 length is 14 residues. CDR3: CASVPEILFTEAFF. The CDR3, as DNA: TGTGCCAGCGTTCCGGAGATTCTGTTTACTGAAGCTTTCTTT.

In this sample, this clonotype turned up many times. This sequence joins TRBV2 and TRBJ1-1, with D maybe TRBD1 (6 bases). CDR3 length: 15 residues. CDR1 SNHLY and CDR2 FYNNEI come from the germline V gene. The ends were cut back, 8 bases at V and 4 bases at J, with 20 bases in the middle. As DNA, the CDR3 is TGTGCCAGCGAATTTGGGGGGCAGGGAGGCACTGAAGCTTTCTTT. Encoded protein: CASEFGGQGGTEAFF.

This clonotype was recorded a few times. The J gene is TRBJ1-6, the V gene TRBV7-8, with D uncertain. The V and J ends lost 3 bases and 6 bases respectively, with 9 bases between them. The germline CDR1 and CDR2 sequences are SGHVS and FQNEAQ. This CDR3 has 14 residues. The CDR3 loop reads CASSFDNFNSPLHF. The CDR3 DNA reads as TGTGCCAGCAGCTTTGACAATTTTAATTCACCCCTCCACTTT.

The CDR3 bases are TGTGCCAGCAGCTTAGGTCTACGGAACACTGAAGCTTTCTTT. It codes for CASSLGLRNTEAFF. The J gene is TRBJ1-1, the V gene TRBV7-2, with D uncertain. This CDR3 has 14 residues. The V and J ends lost 1 base and 1 base respectively, with 7 bases between them. Germline assignment: CDR1 SGHTA and CDR2 FQGNSA.

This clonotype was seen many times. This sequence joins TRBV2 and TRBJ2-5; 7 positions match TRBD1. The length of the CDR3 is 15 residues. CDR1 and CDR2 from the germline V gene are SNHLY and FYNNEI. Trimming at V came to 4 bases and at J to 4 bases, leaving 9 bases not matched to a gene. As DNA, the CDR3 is TGTGCCAGCAGTGGCACCGACAGGGTTGGAGAGACCCAGTACTTC. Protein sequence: CASSGTDRVGETQYF.

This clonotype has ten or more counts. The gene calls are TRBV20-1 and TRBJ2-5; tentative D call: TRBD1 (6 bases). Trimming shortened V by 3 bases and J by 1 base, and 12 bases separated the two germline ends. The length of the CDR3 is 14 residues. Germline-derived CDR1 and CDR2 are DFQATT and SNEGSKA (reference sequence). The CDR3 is CSARTGASQETQYF. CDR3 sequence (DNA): TGCAGTGCTAGGACAGGAGCTAGCCAAGAGACCCAGTACTTC.

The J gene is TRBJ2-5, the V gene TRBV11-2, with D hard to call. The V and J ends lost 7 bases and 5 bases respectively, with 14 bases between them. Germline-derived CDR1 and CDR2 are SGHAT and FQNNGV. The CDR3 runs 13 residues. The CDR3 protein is CASIRAVEETQYF. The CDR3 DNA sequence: TGTGCCAGCATCCGAGCTGTGGAGGAGACCCAGTACTTC.

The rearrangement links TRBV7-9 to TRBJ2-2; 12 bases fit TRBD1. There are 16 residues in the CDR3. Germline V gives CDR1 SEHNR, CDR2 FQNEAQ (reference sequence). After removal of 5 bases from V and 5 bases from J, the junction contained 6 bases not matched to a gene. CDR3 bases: TGTGCCAGCAGCCCCGGGACAGGGGGCGAGACCGGGGAGCTGTTTTTT. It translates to CASSPGTGGETGELFF.

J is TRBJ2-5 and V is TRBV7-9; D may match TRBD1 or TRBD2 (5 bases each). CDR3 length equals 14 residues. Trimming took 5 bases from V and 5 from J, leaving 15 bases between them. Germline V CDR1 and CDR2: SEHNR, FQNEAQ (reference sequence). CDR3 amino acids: CASSGRGAAETQYF. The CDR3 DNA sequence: TGTGCCAGCAGCGGTAGGGGAGCCGCGGAGACCCAGTACTTC.

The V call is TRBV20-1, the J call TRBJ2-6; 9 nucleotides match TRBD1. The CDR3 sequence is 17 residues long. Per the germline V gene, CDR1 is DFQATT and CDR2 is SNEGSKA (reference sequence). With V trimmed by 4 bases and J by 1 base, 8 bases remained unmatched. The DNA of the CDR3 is TGCAGTGCTATGAACCGGGACAGGGAATCTGGGGCCAACGTCCTGACTTTC. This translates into CSAMNRDRESGANVLTF.

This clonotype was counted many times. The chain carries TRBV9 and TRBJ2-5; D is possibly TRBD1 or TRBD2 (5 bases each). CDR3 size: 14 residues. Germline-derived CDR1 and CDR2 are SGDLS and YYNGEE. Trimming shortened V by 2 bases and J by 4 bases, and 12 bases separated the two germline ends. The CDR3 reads CASSVDQRGETQYF. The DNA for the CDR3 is TGTGCCAGCAGCGTCGACCAGAGGGGAGAGACCCAGTACTTC.

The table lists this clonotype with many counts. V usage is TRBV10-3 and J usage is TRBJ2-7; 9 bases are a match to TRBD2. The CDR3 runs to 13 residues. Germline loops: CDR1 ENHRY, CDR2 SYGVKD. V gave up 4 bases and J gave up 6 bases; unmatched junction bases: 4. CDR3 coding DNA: TGTGCCATCAGTGTTAGCGGGAGATCCGAGCAGTACTTC. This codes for CAISVSGRSEQYF.

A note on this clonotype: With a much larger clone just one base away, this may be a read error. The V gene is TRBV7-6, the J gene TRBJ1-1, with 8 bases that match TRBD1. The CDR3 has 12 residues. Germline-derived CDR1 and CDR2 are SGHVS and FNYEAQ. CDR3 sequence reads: CTSSPRDRGAFF. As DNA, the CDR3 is TGTACCAGCAGCCCACGTGACAGGGGAGCTTTCTTT.

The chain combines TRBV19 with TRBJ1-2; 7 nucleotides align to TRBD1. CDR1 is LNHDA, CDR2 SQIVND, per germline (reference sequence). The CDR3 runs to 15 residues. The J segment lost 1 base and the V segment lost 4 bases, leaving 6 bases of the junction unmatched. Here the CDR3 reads CASSNDRAYNYGYTF. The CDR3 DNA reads TGTGCCAGTAGTAACGACAGGGCCTATAACTATGGCTACACCTTC.

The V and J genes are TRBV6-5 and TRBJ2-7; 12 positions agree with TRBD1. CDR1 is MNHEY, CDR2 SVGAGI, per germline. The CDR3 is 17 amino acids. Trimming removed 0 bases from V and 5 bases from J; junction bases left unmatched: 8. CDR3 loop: CASSYSIPGQGANEQYF. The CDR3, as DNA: TGTGCCAGCAGTTACTCGATTCCGGGACAGGGGGCTAACGAGCAGTACTTC.

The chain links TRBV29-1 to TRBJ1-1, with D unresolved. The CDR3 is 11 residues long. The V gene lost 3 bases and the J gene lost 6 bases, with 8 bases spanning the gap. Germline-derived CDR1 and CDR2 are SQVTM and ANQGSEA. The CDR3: CSVEYGSEAFF. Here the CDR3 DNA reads TGCAGCGTTGAGTACGGTTCTGAAGCTTTCTTT. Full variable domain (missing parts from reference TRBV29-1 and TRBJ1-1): SAVISQKPSRDICQRGTSLTIQCQVDSQVTMMFWYRQQPGQSLTLIATANQGSEATYESGFVIDKFPISRPNLTFSTLTVSNMSPEDSSIYLCSVEYGSEAFFGQGTRLTVV.

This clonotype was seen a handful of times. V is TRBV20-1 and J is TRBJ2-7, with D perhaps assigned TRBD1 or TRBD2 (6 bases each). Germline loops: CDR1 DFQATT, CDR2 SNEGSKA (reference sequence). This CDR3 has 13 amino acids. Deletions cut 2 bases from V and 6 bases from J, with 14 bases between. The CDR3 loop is CSARSGARFEQYF. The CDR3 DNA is TGCAGTGCTAGATCGGGGGCGCGGTTCGAGCAGTACTTC.

CDR3 coding DNA: TGTGCCAGCAGCCGCGGGTCGGCAGGGCCTAATGAAAAACTGTTTTTT. Its protein product is CASSRGSAGPNEKLFF. This chain uses TRBV7-9 with TRBJ1-4, with D tentatively TRBD1 (5 bases). Germline V gene sequence: CDR1 SEHNR, CDR2 FQNEAQ (reference sequence). The CDR3 extends over 16 amino acids. Trimming left V 5 bases short and J 3 bases short, with 16 bases between.